This T cell receptor (beta chain) was obtained from a study of blood T cell repertoires in COVID-19. As for the study in general: The samples span acute and convalescent COVID-19 from the United States, Italy and Spain.

The CDR3 loop spans 12 amino acids. V was shortened by 1 base and J by 4 bases, with 6 bases between the two germline ends. Per germline, CDR1 GTSNPN and CDR2 SVGIG (reference sequence). Some clones are missing from TCRdb's copy, which holds only in-frame ones; the method was immunoSEQ multiplex PCR. The sample shows some 290,000 clones, just over 90% of them seen only once. The sequencing sample was made of PBMCs or T cells enriched from blood (not recorded which). The source is a woman between 40 and 55 years old with acute COVID-19. This sequence joins TRBV30 and TRBJ2-3; weak D call: TRBD1 (6 bases). The CDR3 spells CAWSGGPDTQYF. The CDR3 region has the DNA TGTGCCTGGAGTGGGGGGCCAGATACGCAGTATTTT.